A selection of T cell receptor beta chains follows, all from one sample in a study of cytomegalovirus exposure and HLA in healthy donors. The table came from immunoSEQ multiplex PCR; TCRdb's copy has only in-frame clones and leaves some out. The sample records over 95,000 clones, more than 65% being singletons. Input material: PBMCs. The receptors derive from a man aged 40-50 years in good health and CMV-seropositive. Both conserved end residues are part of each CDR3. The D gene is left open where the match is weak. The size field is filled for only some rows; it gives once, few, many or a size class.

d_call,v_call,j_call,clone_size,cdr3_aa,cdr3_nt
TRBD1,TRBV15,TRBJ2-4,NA,CATSSRGDRRVAKNIQYF,TGTGCCACCAGCAGCCGAGGGGACAGGAGAGTAGCCAAAAACATTCAGTACTTC
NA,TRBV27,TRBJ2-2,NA,CASSLFGGNTGELFF,TGTGCCAGCAGTTTATTTGGCGGGAACACCGGGGAGCTGTTTTTT
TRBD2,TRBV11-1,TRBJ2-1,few,CASRLASGGAGHEQFF,TGTGCCAGCAGGCTAGCAAGCGGGGGGGCCGGGCATGAGCAGTTCTTC
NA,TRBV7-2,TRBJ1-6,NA,CASKQLANEKTSYNSPLHF,TGTGCCAGCAAACAGTTGGCGAACGAAAAAACCTCCTATAATTCACCCCTCCACTTT
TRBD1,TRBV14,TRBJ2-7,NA,CASSRTGVAAYEQYF,TGTGCCAGCAGCCGGACAGGGGTAGCGGCCTACGAGCAGTACTTC
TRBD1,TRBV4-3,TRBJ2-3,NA,CASSQEQGAPDTQYF,TGCGCCAGCAGCCAAGAACAGGGGGCCCCAGATACGCAGTATTTT
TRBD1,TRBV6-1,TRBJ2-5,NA,CASTWTGETQYF,TGTGCCAGCACCTGGACAGGAGAGACCCAGTACTTC
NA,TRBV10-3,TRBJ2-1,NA,CAIRIPSGEKINEQFF,TGTGCCATCAGAATACCATCGGGAGAAAAAATCAATGAGCAGTTCTTC
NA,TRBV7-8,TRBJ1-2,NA,CASSLGRGLSYGYTF,TGTGCCAGCAGCTTAGGAAGGGGTTTAAGCTATGGCTACACCTTC
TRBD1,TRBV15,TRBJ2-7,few,CATSTRDRGLDEQYF,TGTGCCACCAGCACCAGGGACAGGGGGCTCGACGAGCAGTACTTC
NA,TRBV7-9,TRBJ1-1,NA,CASSQPREGTEAFF,TGTGCCAGCAGCCAGCCTCGGGAGGGCACTGAAGCTTTCTTT
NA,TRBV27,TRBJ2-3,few,CASSHRGAGIDTQYF,TGTGCCAGCAGTCACCGCGGCGCGGGGATAGATACGCAGTATTTT
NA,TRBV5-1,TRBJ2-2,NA,CASSLDRATGELFF,TGCGCCAGCAGCTTGGACAGGGCTACCGGGGAGCTGTTTTTT
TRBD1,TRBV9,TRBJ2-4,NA,CASSVSTGGVNSQYF,TGTGCCAGCAGCGTATCGACAGGGGGCGTAAACAGTCAGTACTTC
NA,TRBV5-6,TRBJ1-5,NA,CASSGRGSSGQPQHF,TGTGCCAGCAGCGGGAGGGGGTCGAGTGGTCAGCCCCAGCATTTT
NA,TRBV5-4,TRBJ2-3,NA,CASSLAGATDTQYF,TGTGCCAGCAGCTTGGCAGGGGCCACAGATACGCAGTATTTT
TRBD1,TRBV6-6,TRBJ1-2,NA,CASSLGQGGLYGYTF,TGTGCCAGCAGCTTAGGACAGGGCGGCCTCTATGGCTACACCTTC
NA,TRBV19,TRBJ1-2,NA,CASSIDNRVDGYTF,TGTGCCAGTAGTATAGATAACCGAGTAGATGGCTACACCTTC
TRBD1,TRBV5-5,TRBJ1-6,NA,CASSFAQGMNSPLHF,TGTGCCAGCAGCTTTGCACAGGGGATGAATTCACCCCTCCACTTT
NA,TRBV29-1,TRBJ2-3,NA,CSAAGGGSTDTQYF,TGCAGCGCGGCAGGCGGGGGCAGCACAGATACGCAGTATTTT
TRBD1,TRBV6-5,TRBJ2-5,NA,CASSPTGYMETQYF,TGTGCCAGCAGTCCGACAGGGTACATGGAGACCCAGTACTTC
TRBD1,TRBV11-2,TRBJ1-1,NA,CASRGTGINTEAFF,TGTGCCAGCAGAGGGACAGGGATAAACACTGAAGCTTTCTTT
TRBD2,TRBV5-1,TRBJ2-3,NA,CASSLGPSGGGDTQYF,TGCGCCAGCAGCTTGGGTCCGAGCGGGGGAGGAGATACGCAGTATTTT
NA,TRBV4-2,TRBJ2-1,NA,CASSQEGALQFF,TGTGCCAGCAGCCAAGAGGGGGCCTTGCAGTTCTTC
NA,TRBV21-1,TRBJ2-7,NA,CASTRELDRDLYEQYF,TGTGCCAGCACCCGGGAACTCGACAGGGACCTTTACGAGCAGTACTTC
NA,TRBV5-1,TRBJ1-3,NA,CASSTGGNTIYF,TGCGCCAGCAGCACAGGGGGAAACACCATATATTTT
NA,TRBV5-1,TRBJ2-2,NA,CASSLEANTGELFF,TGCGCCAGCAGTCTGGAGGCGAACACCGGGGAGCTGTTTTTT
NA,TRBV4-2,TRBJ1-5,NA,CASSQARGNSNQPQHF,TGTGCCAGCAGCCAAGCAAGGGGGAATAGCAATCAGCCCCAGCATTTT
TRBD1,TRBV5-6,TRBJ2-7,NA,CASSLFGQGAYEQYF,TGTGCCAGCAGCTTGTTTGGTCAGGGGGCCTACGAGCAGTACTTC
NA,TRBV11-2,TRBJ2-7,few,CASSLVGRSSYEQYF,TGTGCCAGCAGCTTAGTGGGGAGGAGCTCCTACGAGCAGTACTTC
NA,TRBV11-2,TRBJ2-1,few,CASSFDEQFF,TGTGCCAGCAGCTTCGATGAGCAGTTCTTC
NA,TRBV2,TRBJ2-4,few,CASSTGGRAKNIQYF,TGTGCCAGCAGTACCGGAGGCAGAGCCAAAAACATTCAGTACTTC
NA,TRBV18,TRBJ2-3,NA,CASSPVMRVRDTDTQYF,TGTGCCAGCTCACCCGTCATGCGGGTGAGGGACACAGATACGCAGTATTTT
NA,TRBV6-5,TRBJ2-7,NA,CASSYPTGGHEQYF,TGTGCCAGCAGTTACCCCACAGGTGGCCACGAGCAGTACTTC
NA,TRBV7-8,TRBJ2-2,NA,CASSLGTLFTGELFF,TGTGCCAGCAGCTTAGGGACACTTTTCACCGGGGAGCTGTTTTTT
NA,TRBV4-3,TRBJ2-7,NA,CASSQEKDKYYEQYF,TGCGCCAGCAGCCAAGAAAAGGACAAGTACTACGAGCAGTACTTC
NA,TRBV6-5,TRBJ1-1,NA,CASSSGTEAFF,TGTGCCAGCAGTTCCGGGACAGAAGCTTTCTTT
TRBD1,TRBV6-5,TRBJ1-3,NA,CASSYSSTGGNTIYF,TGTGCCAGCAGTTACTCTTCGACAGGGGGAAACACCATATATTTT
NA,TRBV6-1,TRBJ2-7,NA,CASSELQGSSYEQYF,TGTGCCAGCAGTGAACTACAGGGAAGCTCCTACGAGCAGTACTTC
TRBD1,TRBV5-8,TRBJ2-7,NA,CASSREGGREQYF,TGTGCCAGCAGCCGGGAAGGGGGCCGGGAGCAGTACTTC
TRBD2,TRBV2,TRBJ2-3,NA,CASRRAGGTDTQYF,TGTGCCAGCAGAAGAGCGGGGGGCACAGATACGCAGTATTTT
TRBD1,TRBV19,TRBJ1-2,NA,CASRSRGRDYTF,TGTGCCAGTAGGAGCAGGGGGCGCGACTACACCTTC
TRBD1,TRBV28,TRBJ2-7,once,CASSLLGQGGTYEQYF,TGTGCCAGCAGTTTGCTGGGACAGGGTGGCACCTACGAGCAGTACTTC
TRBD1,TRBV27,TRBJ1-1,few,CASSLGRDRNTEAFF,TGTGCCAGCAGTTTAGGAAGGGACAGAAACACTGAAGCTTTCTTT
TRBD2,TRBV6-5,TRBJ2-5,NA,CASTRTSGGSETQYF,TGTGCCAGCACGAGGACTAGCGGGGGGTCGGAGACCCAGTACTTC
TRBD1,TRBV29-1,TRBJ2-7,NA,CSVVFGTGEQYF,TGCAGCGTTGTGTTTGGGACAGGCGAGCAGTACTTC
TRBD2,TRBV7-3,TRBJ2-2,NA,CASRSGLANTGELFF,TGTGCCAGCAGGTCGGGACTAGCGAACACCGGGGAGCTGTTTTTT
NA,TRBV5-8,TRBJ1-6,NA,CASSFRGIYNSPLHF,TGTGCCAGCAGCTTTCGGGGGATCTATAATTCACCCCTCCACTTT
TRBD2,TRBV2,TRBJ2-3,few,CASRPPTSGGSSQYF,TGTGCCAGCAGGCCGCCGACTAGCGGGGGTTCATCCCAGTATTTT